Listed here are 24 T cell receptor beta chains from one sample, sequenced in a study of cytomegalovirus exposure and HLA in healthy donors. Profiling relied on immunoSEQ multiplex PCR, and the TCRdb table lists in-frame clones only, not all of them. This sample has some 240,000 clones; about nine tenths occur once, and the top ten carry 2%. The sample consisted of PBMCs. The receptors derive from a woman younger than 30 in good health and CMV-seropositive.

The chain has TRBV28 and TRBJ2-7; TRBD1 might be the D (5 bases). Trimming stripped 4 bases from V and 4 bases from J, with 23 bases between. The CDR3 covers 17 residues. The germline V gene has CDR1 MDHEN and CDR2 SYDVKM. CDR3 nucleotide sequence: TGTGCCAGCAGTTCCCCGACGCTCCGTGGCAGGGTGTACGAGCAGTACTTC. Translating gives CASSSPTLRGRVYEQYF. Variable domain in full (rest from reference TRBV28 and TRBJ2-7): DVKVTQSSRYLVKRTGEKVFLECVQDMDHENMFWYRQDPGLGLRLIYFSYDVKMKEKGDIPEGYSVSREKKERFSLILESASTNQTSMYLCASSSPTLRGRVYEQYFGPGTRLTVT.

J is TRBJ1-1 and V is TRBV7-9; a weak D match, TRBD1 (5 bases). The V end lost 1 base, the J end lost 5 bases, and 11 bases lay between the germline ends. CDR3 size: 14 residues. The germline V gene has CDR1 SEHNR and CDR2 FQNEAQ (reference sequence). CDR3 protein: CASSLVGAGTEAFF. CDR3 in DNA: TGTGCCAGCAGCTTAGTCGGGGCGGGGACTGAAGCTTTCTTT.

The rearrangement joins TRBV7-8 to TRBJ1-1; tentative D call: TRBD1 (6 bases). V shed 2 bases and J shed 1 base, with 11 bases lying between them. The CDR3 loop spans 15 amino acids. Germline CDR1 and CDR2: SGHVS and FQNEAQ. The CDR3, as DNA: TGTGCCAGCAGCTTAACAGGGACCCCGAACACTGAAGCTTTCTTT. It specifies CASSLTGTPNTEAFF.

This clone was recorded a few times. The chain is built from TRBV5-4 and TRBJ1-2; D remains unclear. Germline assignment: CDR1 SGHNT and CDR2 YYREEE (reference sequence). The CDR3 length is 11 residues. V was trimmed by 0 bases and J by 8 bases, leaving 5 bases between them. The chain's CDR3 is CASSLASGYTF. The DNA of the CDR3 is TGTGCCAGCAGCTTGGCCTCCGGCTACACCTTC.

In its sample, this clone was seen once. The genes are TRBV28 and TRBJ2-5; 8 bases are a match to TRBD1. Unmatched junction bases numbered 4, after V lost 5 bases and J lost 5 bases. Germline assignment: CDR1 MDHEN and CDR2 SYDVKM. The CDR3 length is 13 residues. The CDR3 nucleotides are TGTGCCAGCAGTCCGACAGGGGAGGAGACCCAGTACTTC. Amino acids: CASSPTGEETQYF. Variable domain in full (rest from reference TRBV28 and TRBJ2-5): DVKVTQSSRYLVKRTGEKVFLECVQDMDHENMFWYRQDPGLGLRLIYFSYDVKMKEKGDIPEGYSVSREKKERFSLILESASTNQTSMYLCASSPTGEETQYFGPGTRLLVL.

The J gene is TRBJ2-7, the V gene TRBV11-2; a weak D match, TRBD1 (6 bases). The CDR3 runs 17 residues. Germline CDR1 SGHAT, CDR2 FQNNGV. V shed 0 bases and J shed 0 bases, with 15 bases lying between them. This CDR3 is CASSLDLGGAGSYEQYF. CDR3 DNA: TGTGCCAGCAGCTTAGATCTTGGGGGCGCCGGCTCCTACGAGCAGTACTTC.

The rearrangement uses TRBV7-2 and TRBJ2-1, with TRBD2 identical over 7 bases. In germline, CDR1 is SGHTA, CDR2 FQGNSA. The CDR3 is 17 residues long. The ends lost 5 bases at V and 5 bases at J; junction bases unmatched: 15. The CDR3 DNA sequence: TGTGCCAGCAGCGGTAGCGGGCCGCCCAGCGGCCACAATGAGCAGTTCTTC. This codes for CASSGSGPPSGHNEQFF.

The rearrangement joins TRBV7-8 to TRBJ2-5, with 9 bases that match TRBD1. The CDR3 spans 16 residues. CDR1 is SGHVS and CDR2 is FQNEAQ in the germline V gene. Germline trimming cut 3 bases from V and 2 bases from J; bases unmatched to any gene: 7. The CDR3 reads CASSLGTGRYQETQYF. The CDR3 DNA reads TGTGCCAGCAGCTTGGGGACAGGGCGTTATCAAGAGACCCAGTACTTC.

The genes are TRBV28 and TRBJ2-1, with 15 bases identical to TRBD2. This CDR3 contains 17 residues. V lost 6 bases, J lost 3 bases, and 6 bases stayed unmatched. Germline lookup yields CDR1 MDHEN and CDR2 SYDVKM. CDR3 protein: CASSGGTSGRIYNEQFF. Written as DNA, the CDR3 is TGTGCCAGCAGCGGCGGGACTAGCGGGAGGATCTACAATGAGCAGTTCTTC.

This chain connects TRBV4-1 to TRBJ2-6; D is uncertain. CDR1 and CDR2 (germline): MGHRA, YSYEKL. The CDR3 has 15 residues. Trimming left V 4 bases short and J 0 bases short, with 7 bases between. CDR3: CASSRSVSGANVLTF. CDR3 coding DNA: TGCGCCAGCAGCCGATCAGTCTCTGGGGCCAACGTCCTGACTTTC.

The chain recombines TRBV5-6 with TRBJ1-2; 9 nucleotides agree with TRBD1. The germline V gene has CDR1 SGHDT and CDR2 YYEEEE. V gave up 5 bases and J gave up 3 bases; unmatched junction bases: 5. The CDR3 length is 14 residues. This CDR3 is CASRGQGFYYGYTF. Written as DNA, the CDR3 is TGTGCCAGCAGGGGACAGGGATTCTACTATGGCTACACCTTC.

V and J are TRBV7-6 and TRBJ2-7; the D gene is possibly TRBD2 (6 bases). V lost 0 bases and J lost 2, with 11 bases in between. Looked up from germline, CDR1 is SGHVS and CDR2 is FNYEAQ. This CDR3 region has 15 residues. The CDR3 DNA follows: TGTGCCAGCAGCTTAGCCGGGAGTTCCCCCTACGAGCAGTACTTC. Protein product: CASSLAGSSPYEQYF.

The J gene is TRBJ2-7, the V gene TRBV28; unclear D gene. CDR3 length: 15 amino acids. The V end was cut by 2 bases, the J end by 0 bases, with 11 bases between. CDR1 is MDHEN, CDR2 SYDVKM, per germline. CDR3: CASSLQSPFSYEQYF. CDR3 nucleotides: TGTGCCAGCAGTTTACAGTCCCCGTTCTCCTACGAGCAGTACTTC.

The rearrangement links TRBV2 to TRBJ2-3; 7 nucleotides line up with TRBD2. The junction had 21 bases not matched to a gene; V was cut back by 6 bases and J by 3 bases. CDR1 and CDR2 from the germline V gene are SNHLY and FYNNEI. CDR3 length: 19 amino acids. Here the CDR3 DNA reads TGTGCCAGCAGCGACCCCCTACCCGGACTAGGCGCGGGTACAGATACGCAGTATTTT. This encodes CASSDPLPGLGAGTDTQYF.

V and J are TRBV7-9 and TRBJ2-7, with 7 bases that match TRBD2. Germline loops: CDR1 SEHNR, CDR2 FQNEAQ (reference sequence). V shed 5 bases, J shed 3 bases, and the junction held 10 bases outside the gene matches. This CDR3 is 15 amino acids long. DNA of the CDR3: TGTGCCAGCAGCACGGGGGGACGGAGTAACTACGAGCAGTACTTC. Its translation: CASSTGGRSNYEQYF.

The chain links TRBV30 to TRBJ1-2; 8 nucleotides align to TRBD1. The germline V gene has CDR1 GTSNPN and CDR2 SVGIG (reference sequence). Germline trimming cut 4 bases from V and 6 bases from J; bases unmatched to any gene: 4. This CDR3 has 12 amino acids. Here the CDR3 reads CAWTGQGNGYTF. CDR3 sequence (DNA): TGTGCCTGGACCGGACAGGGCAATGGCTACACCTTC.

This rearrangement joins TRBV29-1 to TRBJ1-1; unclear D gene. Germline V CDR1 and CDR2: SQVTM, ANQGSEA. The CDR3 is made up of 12 amino acids. The ends were cut back, 5 bases at V and 4 bases at J, with 11 bases in the middle. The CDR3 region is CSVPRGSTEAFF. CDR3 nucleotide sequence: TGCAGCGTTCCCCGGGGATCCACTGAAGCTTTCTTT.

V is TRBV4-2 and J is TRBJ2-3, with 8 bases identical to TRBD2. In germline, CDR1 is LGHNA, CDR2 YNFKEQ. CDR3 length equals 16 residues. V dropped 4 bases and J dropped 2; count of bases not matched to a gene: 8. CDR3 sequence (DNA): TGTGCCAGCAGCCTACAGACTAGCGAGTACACAGATACGCAGTATTTT. This sequence encodes CASSLQTSEYTDTQYF.

The V and J genes are TRBV25-1 and TRBJ2-2; 10 bases are a match to TRBD1. Germline V gene data show CDR1 as MGHDK and CDR2 as SYGVNS. This CDR3 is built from 14 residues. V lost 4 bases, J lost 6 bases, and 2 bases stayed unmatched. This chain's CDR3 is CASSGTGGAGELFF. Written as DNA, the CDR3 is TGTGCCAGCAGTGGGACAGGGGGGGCCGGGGAGCTGTTTTTT.

The V gene is TRBV19, the J gene TRBJ1-5; the D is unclear. Per the germline V gene, CDR1 is LNHDA and CDR2 is SQIVND (reference sequence). Between the trimmed V and J ends, which lost 5 bases and 7 bases, there was a span of 15 bases. CDR3 length equals 14 residues. CDR3 sequence (DNA): TGTGCCAGTAGTTCTGGGAGTATCCAGCAGCCCCAGCATTTT. Encoded protein: CASSSGSIQQPQHF.

The V gene is TRBV11-2, the J gene TRBJ2-1; D possibly corresponds to TRBD2 (6 bases). Trimming left V 5 bases short and J 4 bases short, with 12 bases between. Germline CDR1 is SGHAT and CDR2 is FQNNGV. The CDR3 loop spans 14 amino acids. The CDR3 sequence: CASSPILAYNEQFF. The DNA of the CDR3 is TGTGCCAGCAGCCCCATCCTAGCGTACAATGAGCAGTTCTTC.

The rearrangement joins TRBV27 to TRBJ1-5; no clear D. Germline V CDR1 and CDR2: MNHEY, SMNVEV (reference sequence). The CDR3 has 16 residues. Trimming took off 2 bases at V and 2 bases at J, with 13 bases between the two ends. Here the CDR3 reads CASSLGPPWGNQPQHF. The DNA of the CDR3 is TGTGCCAGCAGTTTAGGGCCTCCTTGGGGCAATCAGCCCCAGCATTTT.

J is TRBJ1-2 and V is TRBV7-2; D is ambiguous. Germline V gene sequence: CDR1 SGHTA, CDR2 FQGNSA. Trimming took 5 bases from V and 4 from J, leaving 14 bases between them. The CDR3 has 14 amino acids. CDR3 in amino acids: CASSLRQSSYGYTF. The CDR3 DNA is TGTGCCAGCAGCCTGAGGCAAAGCAGCTATGGCTACACCTTC.

V gene TRBV10-3 combines with J gene TRBJ2-3; 8 bases align to TRBD2. The CDR3 spans 17 residues. V lost 0 bases, J lost 2 bases, and 7 bases stayed unmatched. From germline, CDR1 is ENHRY and CDR2 SYGVKD. The CDR3 here is CAISESASGLLTDTQYF. CDR3 nucleotide sequence: TGTGCCATCAGTGAGTCGGCTAGCGGGTTACTCACAGATACGCAGTATTTT.